This TCR beta chain is drawn from a study of cytomegalovirus exposure and HLA in healthy donors. Between the trimmed V and J ends, which lost 5 bases and 1 base, there was a span of 9 bases. CDR1 is SGHRS and CDR2 is YFSETQ in the germline V gene. The CDR3 sequence is 13 residues long. From the 120-subject validation cohort, which was separate from the roughly 710-subject first cohort, the donors were drawn. Using immunoSEQ multiplex PCR, the repertoire was profiled, and TCRdb retains in-frame clones only, with some absent. The sample contains about 44,000 clones, approximately 94% of which appear only once.

This receptor was obtained from a woman aged 18-35 years in good health and CMV-seronegative. The sequenced material came from PBMCs. The V call is TRBV5-1, the J call TRBJ1-1, with a possible D match to TRBD1 (5 bases). The CDR3, as DNA: TGCGCCAGCAGATCTGACAGGAACACTGAAGCTTTCTTT. Translation: CASRSDRNTEAFF. Drawing the rest from reference TRBV5-1 and TRBJ1-1, the complete variable domain is KAGVTQTPRYLIKTRGQQVTLSCSPISGHRSVSWYQQTPGQGLQFLFEYFSETQRNKGNFPGRFSGRQFSNSRSEMNVSTLELGDSALYLCASRSDRNTEAFFGQGTRLTVV.